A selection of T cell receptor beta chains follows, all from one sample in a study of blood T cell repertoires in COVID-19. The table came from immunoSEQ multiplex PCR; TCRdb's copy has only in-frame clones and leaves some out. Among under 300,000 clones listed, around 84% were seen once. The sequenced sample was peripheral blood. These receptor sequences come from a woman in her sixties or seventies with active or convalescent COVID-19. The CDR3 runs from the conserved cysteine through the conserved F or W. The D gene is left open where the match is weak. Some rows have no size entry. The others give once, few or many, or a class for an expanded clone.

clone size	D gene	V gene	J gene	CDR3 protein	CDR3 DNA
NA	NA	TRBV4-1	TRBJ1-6	CASSQGTGTFAPLHF	TGCGCCAGCAGCCAAGGCACAGGGACGTTTGCACCCCTCCACTTT
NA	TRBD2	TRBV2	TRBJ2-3	CASSQISGGTWDTQYF	TGTGCCAGCAGTCAGATTAGCGGGGGGACTTGGGATACGCAGTATTTT
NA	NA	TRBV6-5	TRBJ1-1	CASSPGGPNTEAFF	TGTGCCAGCAGTCCGGGAGGGCCTAACACTGAAGCTTTCTTT
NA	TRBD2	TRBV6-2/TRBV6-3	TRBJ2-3	CASSSLAGYTDTQYF	TGTGCCAGCAGTAGCCTAGCGGGTTACACAGATACGCAGTATTTT
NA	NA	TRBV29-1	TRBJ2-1	CSVVKRAYNSGNNEQFF	TGCAGCGTTGTAAAGCGGGCATATAATTCGGGTAACAATGAGCAGTTCTTC
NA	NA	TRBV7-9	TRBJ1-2	CASSRAVGQSANYGYTF	TGTGCCAGCAGCCGAGCAGTTGGACAGTCAGCTAACTATGGCTACACCTTC
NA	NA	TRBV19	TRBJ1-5	CASSIGGPQPQHF	TGTGCCAGTAGTATAGGGGGCCCCCAGCCCCAGCATTTT
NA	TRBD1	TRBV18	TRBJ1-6	CASSQGQAANSPLHF	TGTGCCAGCTCGCAAGGACAGGCCGCAAATTCACCCCTCCACTTT
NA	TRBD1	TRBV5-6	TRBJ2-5	CASCGDRGSQETQYF	TGTGCCAGCTGTGGGGACAGGGGTTCACAAGAGACCCAGTACTTC
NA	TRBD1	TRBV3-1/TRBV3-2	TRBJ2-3	CASSQGQGVNTQYF	TGTGCCAGCAGCCAAGGACAGGGAGTAAATACGCAGTATTTT
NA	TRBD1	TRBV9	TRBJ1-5	CASSVAGQGGQPQHF	TGTGCCAGCAGCGTAGCCGGACAGGGTGGCCAGCCCCAGCATTTT
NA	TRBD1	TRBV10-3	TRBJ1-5	CAISTGTGEVGNQPQHF	TGTGCCATCAGCACCGGGACAGGCGAAGTTGGGAATCAGCCCCAGCATTTT
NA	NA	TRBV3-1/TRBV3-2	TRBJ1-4	CASSQVGNEKLFF	TGTGCCAGCAGCCAAGTCGGTAATGAAAAACTGTTTTTT
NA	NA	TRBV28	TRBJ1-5	CASSTPGYKHF	TGTGCCAGCAGCACACCGGGATATAAGCATTTT
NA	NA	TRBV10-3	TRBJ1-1	CAIGPDFSTEAFF	TGTGCCATCGGTCCGGACTTTAGCACTGAAGCTTTCTTT
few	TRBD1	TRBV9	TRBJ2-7	CASSVGDRGYEQYF	TGTGCCAGCAGCGTAGGTGACAGGGGGTACGAGCAGTACTTC
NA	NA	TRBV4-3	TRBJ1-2	CASSQASAQVYGYTF	TGCGCCAGCAGCCAAGCCTCTGCACAGGTCTATGGCTACACCTTC
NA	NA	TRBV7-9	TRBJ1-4	CASSLSQGNEKLFF	TGTGCCAGCAGCTTATCTCAGGGTAATGAAAAACTGTTTTTT
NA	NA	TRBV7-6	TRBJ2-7	CASSPSTAVDEQYF	TGTGCCAGCAGCCCCAGCACAGCGGTGGACGAGCAGTACTTC
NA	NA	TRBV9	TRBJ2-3	CASSYSGDTTDTQYF	TGTGCCAGCAGCTATAGCGGAGACACCACAGATACGCAGTATTTT
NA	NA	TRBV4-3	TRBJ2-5	CASSQEGRLDAQETQYF	TGCGCCAGCAGCCAAGAAGGCAGGCTCGATGCTCAAGAGACCCAGTACTTC
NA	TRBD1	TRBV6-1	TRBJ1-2	CASQGGSNYGYTF	TGTGCCAGCCAGGGGGGCTCTAACTATGGCTACACCTTC
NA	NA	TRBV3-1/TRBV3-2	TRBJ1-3	CASSRGSSGNTIYF	TGTGCCAGCAGTCGGGGGAGCTCTGGAAACACCATATATTTT
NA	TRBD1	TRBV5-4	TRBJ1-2	CASSATSGTVNGYTF	TGTGCCAGCAGCGCGACCTCGGGGACAGTTAATGGCTACACCTTC
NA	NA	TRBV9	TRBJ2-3	CASSVEGAHNTQYF	TGTGCCAGCAGCGTCGAGGGCGCACATAATACGCAGTATTTT
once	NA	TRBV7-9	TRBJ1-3	CASSANRFQRDTIYF	TGTGCCAGCAGCGCTAACAGGTTCCAGCGGGACACCATATATTTT
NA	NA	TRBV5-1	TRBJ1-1	CASSWERNTEAFF	TGCGCCAGCAGCTGGGAGCGGAACACTGAAGCTTTCTTT
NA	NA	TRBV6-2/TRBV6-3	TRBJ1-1	CASSPGAGVMNTEAFF	TGTGCCAGCAGCCCTGGGGCAGGTGTGATGAACACTGAAGCTTTCTTT
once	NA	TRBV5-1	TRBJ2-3	CASKGGSTDTQYF	TGCGCCAGCAAGGGGGGGAGCACAGATACGCAGTATTTT
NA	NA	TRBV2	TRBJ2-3	CAGSPRGFTDTQYF	TGTGCCGGAAGTCCCCGGGGGTTCACAGATACGCAGTATTTT